This T cell receptor beta chain was observed in a study of T cells in Graves' hyperthyroidism and ophthalmopathy. This clonotype was seen repeatedly, ten times or more. The CDR3 runs 15 residues. In germline, CDR1 is KGHSH, CDR2 LQKENI. Trimming took 0 bases from V and 0 from J, leaving 8 bases between them. TCR beta CDR3 regions were amplified from RNA. First-round RT-PCR of the TCR CDR3 relied on the HTBI primer set. TCRdb redid the calling of the multiplex PCR reads with MiXCR, one entry per CDR3 protein. The repertoire holds about 380,000 distinct CDR3 sequences, 11% to 15% seen once, with around 10% in the top ten.

The TCR was taken from a woman in her sixties with Graves' hyperthyroidism. The rearrangement links TRBV18 to TRBJ1-1, with D maybe TRBD1 (5 bases). Source material: blood. The CDR3 DNA is TGTGCCAGCTCACCACCAGGGACCTTGAACACTGAAGCTTTCTTT. It is translated as CASSPPGTLNTEAFF.